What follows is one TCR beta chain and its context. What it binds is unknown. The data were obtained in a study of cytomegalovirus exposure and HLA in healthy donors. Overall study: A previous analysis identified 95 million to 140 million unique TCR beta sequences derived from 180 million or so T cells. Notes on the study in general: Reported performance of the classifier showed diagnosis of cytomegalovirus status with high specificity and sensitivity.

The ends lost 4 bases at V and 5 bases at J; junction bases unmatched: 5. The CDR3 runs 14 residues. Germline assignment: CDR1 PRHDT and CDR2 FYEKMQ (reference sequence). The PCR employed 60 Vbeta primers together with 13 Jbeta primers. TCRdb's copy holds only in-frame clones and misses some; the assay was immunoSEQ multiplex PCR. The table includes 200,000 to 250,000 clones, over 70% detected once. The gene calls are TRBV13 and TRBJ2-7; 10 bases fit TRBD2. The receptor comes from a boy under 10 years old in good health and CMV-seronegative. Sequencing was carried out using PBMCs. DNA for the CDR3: TGTGCCAGCAGCTCTAGCGGGAGTACCGACGAGCAGTACTTC. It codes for CASSSSGSTDEQYF.